These 27 T cell receptor beta chains were sequenced from one sample in a study of beta chain features in type 1 diabetes. Since all of the isolated RNA was reverse transcribed, expressed TCRB transcripts were what got sequenced. Using immunoSEQ multiplex PCR, the repertoire was profiled, and TCRdb retains in-frame clones only, with some absent. The sample yields under 950,000 clones, roughly a sixth seen once. Input material: naive CD4+ T cells from blood. The origin of the receptors is a woman aged 18-35 years in good health.

The chain carries TRBV9 and TRBJ2-1; 11 bases match TRBD2. CDR1 and CDR2 from the germline V gene are SGDLS and YYNGEE. CDR3 length equals 17 residues. After removal of 0 bases from V and 6 bases from J, the junction contained 8 bases not matched to a gene. CDR3 DNA sequence: TGTGCCAGCAGCGTAGCTGAAGGGACTAGCGGCCTCAATGAGCAGTTCTTC. It encodes CASSVAEGTSGLNEQFF.

This clone was counted only a few times. Other DNA sequences in this sample translate to the same CDR3. The rearrangement links TRBV7-2 to TRBJ2-6; D is unclear. Germline V gene sequence: CDR1 SGHTA, CDR2 FQGNSA. The germline V and J ends were trimmed by 1 base and 2 bases, with 6 bases remaining between them. CDR3 length equals 15 residues. The CDR3: CASSLGGAGANVLTF. DNA of the CDR3: TGTGCCAGCAGCTTAGGTGGGGCTGGGGCCAACGTCCTGACTTTC. Supplemented by reference TRBV7-2 and TRBJ2-6, the full variable domain reads GAGVSQSPSNKVTEKGKDVELRCDPISGHTALYWYRQSLGQGLEFLIYFQGNSAPDKSGLPSDRFSAERTGGSVSTLTIQRTQQEDSAVYLCASSLGGAGANVLTFGAGSRLTVL.

For this clone: Its ends do not fully match the called genes, so a read error is possible. The J gene is TRBJ1-1, the V gene TRBV7-2; 8 positions agree with TRBD1. Looked up from germline, CDR1 is SGHTA and CDR2 is FQGNSA. CDR3 size: 14 residues. The CDR3 spells CASSPQGVETEASF. The CDR3 nucleotides read TGTGCCAGCAGCCCACAGGGGGTAGAGACTGAAGCTTCCTTT.

This chain joins TRBV27 and TRBJ2-7; 9 nucleotides line up with TRBD1. CDR3 length: 15 residues. CDR1 is MNHEY, CDR2 SMNVEV, per germline (reference sequence). V was clipped by 5 bases and J by 4 bases; unmatched bases: 9. CDR3 in DNA: TGTGCCAGCAGTGAACGGACAGGGGTTTTTTACGAGCAGTACTTC. It is translated as CASSERTGVFYEQYF.

This clone was observed a handful of times. V is TRBV13 and J is TRBJ2-3; TRBD2 agrees at 7 bases. The CDR3 runs to 15 residues. Trimming at V came to 5 bases and at J to 2 bases, leaving 7 bases not matched to a gene. CDR1 is PRHDT, CDR2 FYEKMQ, per germline (reference sequence). CDR3 DNA sequence: TGTGCCAGCAGCGGGAGGGACTACTACACAGATACGCAGTATTTT. The encoded protein is CASSGRDYYTDTQYF.

This clone was observed a few times. This chain uses TRBV7-3 with TRBJ2-2; D gene unclear. The CDR3 length is 13 residues. V was pared by 1 base and J by 3 bases, with 3 bases between. Per the germline V gene, CDR1 is SGHTA and CDR2 is FQGTGA. CDR3 loop: CASSLRHTGELFF. The DNA for the CDR3 is TGTGCCAGCAGCTTAAGGCACACCGGGGAGCTGTTTTTT.

The rearrangement joins TRBV4-1 to TRBJ2-1, with TRBD2 matching over 9 bases. Germline V gives CDR1 MGHRA, CDR2 YSYEKL. The junction had 9 bases not matched to a gene; V was cut back by 6 bases and J by 6 bases. The CDR3 has 15 amino acids. CDR3 DNA sequence: TGCGCCAGCAGTCCCACCCGCGGGAGGGCCAATGAGCAGTTCTTC. Its protein product is CASSPTRGRANEQFF.

The V call is TRBV19, the J call TRBJ2-6; tentatively, D is TRBD2 (5 bases). V was trimmed by 3 bases and J by 2 bases, leaving 17 bases between them. The CDR3 extends over 18 amino acids. CDR1 is LNHDA, CDR2 SQIVND, per germline (reference sequence). CDR3 protein: CASSMLGSGVTGANVLTF. In DNA, the CDR3 is TGTGCCAGTAGTATGCTGGGCTCCGGGGTTACTGGGGCCAACGTCCTGACTTTC. Looking up the rest from reference TRBV19 and TRBJ2-6 gives the full variable domain: DGGITQSPKYLFRKEGQNVTLSCEQNLNHDAMYWYRQDPGQGLRLIYYSQIVNDFQKGDIAEGYSVSREKKESFPLTVTSAQKNPTAFYLCASSMLGSGVTGANVLTFGAGSRLTVL.

The rearrangement uses TRBV21-1 and TRBJ1-3. TRBV21-1 counts as a pseudogene. This CDR3 comprises 15 residues. CDR3 protein: CASSKGGSSGNTIYF. DNA for the CDR3: TGTGCCAGCAGCAAAGGCGGCAGCTCTGGAAACACCATATATTTT.

V and J are TRBV19 and TRBJ2-1, with TRBD2 matching over 10 bases. V gave up 5 bases and J gave up 2 bases; unmatched junction bases: 15. This CDR3 region has 19 residues. The V gene's germline CDR1 is LNHDA and CDR2 SQIVND (reference sequence). The CDR3 DNA follows: TGTGCCAGTAGTGCATTGCCCGGTTCAACTAGCGGGGCCTACAATGAGCAGTTCTTC. Protein: CASSALPGSTSGAYNEQFF.

The chain uses TRBV28 and TRBJ2-7; D call uncertain. This CDR3 region has 13 residues. V dropped 4 bases and J dropped 6 bases, with 13 bases sitting between them. Germline V gene lookup returns CDR1 MDHEN and CDR2 SYDVKM. The CDR3 is CASSSPGFGEQYF. CDR3 DNA sequence: TGTGCCAGCAGTTCGCCCGGGTTTGGCGAGCAGTACTTC.

This clone was counted between two and nine times. At one end, the junction sequence differs from germline, possibly due to a read error. The genes are TRBV7-7 and TRBJ2-5; TRBD2 matches 11 bases. The germline V gene encodes CDR1 SSHAT and CDR2 FNYEAQ (reference sequence). This CDR3 spans 17 amino acids. The CDR3 protein is CASSPLQTSGNSGTQYF. CDR3 coding DNA: TGTGCTAGCAGCCCCCTCCAGACTAGCGGGAATTCGGGGACCCAGTACTTC.

This chain connects TRBV10-3 to TRBJ2-5, with D perhaps matching TRBD2 (6 bases). V gave up 6 bases and J gave up 1 base, with 15 bases separating them. The length of the CDR3 is 15 residues. Germline assignment: CDR1 ENHRY and CDR2 SYGVKD. Written as DNA, the CDR3 is TGTGCCATCAGGGGGGGTACGGGCACCCAAGAGACCCAGTACTTC. Translating it yields CAIRGGTGTQETQYF.

The chain recombines TRBV7-8 with TRBJ2-3, with D perhaps matching TRBD1 (5 bases). The V gene's germline CDR1 is SGHVS and CDR2 FQNEAQ. The CDR3 length is 13 residues. V shed 1 base and J shed 4 bases, with 6 bases lying between them. CDR3 in DNA: TGTGCCAGCAGCTTAGTGGGGCCAGATACGCAGTATTTT. It translates to CASSLVGPDTQYF.

This clone has a handful of counts. This specimen includes other DNA sequences encoding the same CDR3. The chain recombines TRBV9 with TRBJ2-5, with D unresolved. The CDR3 has 13 amino acids. The germline V gene encodes CDR1 SGDLS and CDR2 YYNGEE. Trimming pared 0 bases from V and 4 bases from J, leaving 7 bases between. In DNA, the CDR3 is TGTGCCAGCAGCGTAGCTACTGGAGAGACCCAGTACTTC. This gives the protein CASSVATGETQYF.

This chain joins TRBV7-2 and TRBJ2-7, with a weak D call TRBD2 (5 bases). The CDR3 has 14 residues. Germline assignment: CDR1 SGHTA and CDR2 FQGNSA. Trimming took off 3 bases at V and 2 bases at J, with 11 bases between the two ends. CDR3 sequence: CASSFGLSAYEQYF. For the CDR3, the DNA is TGTGCCAGCAGCTTCGGACTTTCCGCCTACGAGCAGTACTTC. The variable domain in full, completed from reference TRBV7-2 and TRBJ2-7, reads GAGVSQSPSNKVTEKGKDVELRCDPISGHTALYWYRQSLGQGLEFLIYFQGNSAPDKSGLPSDRFSAERTGGSVSTLTIQRTQQEDSAVYLCASSFGLSAYEQYFGPGTRLTVT.

This clone appeared a few times. The rearrangement joins TRBV5-1 to TRBJ1-2; D is possibly TRBD1 (5 bases). CDR1 is SGHRS and CDR2 is YFSETQ in the germline V gene. The CDR3 is 16 residues long. V shed 0 bases and J shed 7 bases, with 19 bases lying between them. CDR3 coding DNA: TGCGCCAGCAGCTTGGCTCGAACAGGCCCCTCGGCTGGCTACACCTTC. Translation: CASSLARTGPSAGYTF.

This clone turned up a few times. The genes are TRBV7-2 and TRBJ2-3; 10 bases are a match to TRBD1. The trim removed 6 bases at V and 7 bases at J, leaving 7 bases unmatched. In germline, CDR1 is SGHTA, CDR2 FQGNSA. The CDR3 consists of 14 residues. The CDR3 sequence is CASRETGGKNTQYF. For the CDR3, the DNA is TGTGCCAGCAGGGAGACAGGGGGCAAGAATACGCAGTATTTT.

The sample holds a few counts of this clone. The CDR3 sequence: CASSPMGGVQPQHF. The CDR3 DNA is TGTGCCAGCAGTCCTATGGGGGGCGTTCAGCCCCAGCATTTT. The rearrangement joins TRBV6-1 to TRBJ1-5, with D possibly being TRBD1 (6 bases). CDR1 MNHNS and CDR2 SASEGT come from the germline V gene. The CDR3 covers 14 residues. Trimming cost V 5 bases and J 6 bases, with 14 bases left between them.

The chain carries TRBV23-1 and TRBJ2-2; possible D gene TRBD2, 6 bases. TRBV23-1 is sorted into the ORF group, with uncertain function. The CDR3 spans 20 residues. V lost 3 bases, J lost 1 base, and 24 bases lay in between. The DNA of the CDR3 is TGCGCCAGCAGTCACCCAAACTGGGGGGTGCATTTCGGGAACACCGGGGAGCTGTTTTTT. Its translation is CASSHPNWGVHFGNTGELFF.

This chain uses TRBV7-2 with TRBJ2-5; perhaps D is TRBD1 or TRBD2 (5 bases each). The germline V and J ends were trimmed by 2 bases and 7 bases, with 17 bases remaining between them. The CDR3 covers 15 residues. The germline CDR1 and CDR2 sequences are SGHTA and FQGNSA. The CDR3 sequence: CASSLPDGVGGTQYF. The CDR3 coding sequence is TGTGCCAGCAGCTTACCCGACGGCGTTGGGGGGACCCAGTACTTC.

The chain combines TRBV29-1 with TRBJ2-1; D is unresolved. Germline V gene data show CDR1 as SQVTM and CDR2 as ANQGSEA. This CDR3 has 16 residues. The V end was cut by 4 bases, the J end by 0 bases, with 16 bases between. Here the CDR3 reads CSVVRSRLSSYNEQFF. CDR3 sequence (DNA): TGCAGCGTTGTAAGGAGCCGCCTTAGCTCCTACAATGAGCAGTTCTTC.

This clone occurred a few times. The chain couples TRBV7-6 to TRBJ2-3; D might be TRBD2 (6 bases). CDR1 is SGHVS and CDR2 is FNYEAQ in the germline V gene. The CDR3 extends over 15 amino acids. V was clipped by 3 bases and J by 3 bases, with 13 bases between them. The CDR3 DNA reads TGTGCCAGCAGCTTCGGTGGCGGGACGACAGATACGCAGTATTTT. Its protein is CASSFGGGTTDTQYF.

This rearrangement joins TRBV28 to TRBJ1-4; TRBD1 agrees at 8 bases. The CDR3 has 16 amino acids. Germline values: CDR1 MDHEN, CDR2 SYDVKM. With 3 bases clipped from V and 7 bases from J, the junction kept 10 bases outside the gene matches. In DNA form, the CDR3 reads TGTGCCAGCAGTTTTAGGACAGGGATCCGGAGTGAAAAACTGTTTTTT. Translated: CASSFRTGIRSEKLFF.

This chain connects TRBV2 to TRBJ1-4; D uncertain. Trimming removed 0 bases from V and 3 bases from J, with 8 bases in between. From germline, CDR1 is SNHLY and CDR2 FYNNEI. The CDR3 has 15 amino acids. The CDR3 coding sequence is TGTGCCAGCAGTGAAGCGATGGGTTCTAATGAAAAACTGTTTTTT. This encodes CASSEAMGSNEKLFF.

A remark on this clone: The identical CDR3 is also encoded by other nucleotide sequences in the sample. This chain joins TRBV5-1 and TRBJ2-7; a possible D gene is TRBD1 (5 bases). Germline CDR1 reads SGHRS; CDR2 reads YFSETQ. This CDR3 is 12 amino acids long. V lost 4 bases, J lost 3 bases, and 8 bases lay in between. CDR3 bases: TGCGCCAGCAGCCGTGACAGCTACGAGCAGTACTTC. Protein product: CASSRDSYEQYF. The full variable domain, with the rest looked up from reference TRBV5-1 and TRBJ2-7, is KAGVTQTPRYLIKTRGQQVTLSCSPISGHRSVSWYQQTPGQGLQFLFEYFSETQRNKGNFPGRFSGRQFSNSRSEMNVSTLELGDSALYLCASSRDSYEQYFGPGTRLTVT.

This clone has just a few counts. The chain recombines TRBV2 with TRBJ2-1, with a possible D match to TRBD2 (5 bases). This CDR3 contains 14 residues. V was cut by 7 bases and J by 7 bases, with 17 bases left in between. The germline V gene has CDR1 SNHLY and CDR2 FYNNEI. The CDR3: CASTIRTTNNEQFF. The CDR3 nucleotides read TGTGCCAGCACCATTCGAACGACTAATAATGAGCAGTTCTTC.